This TCR beta chain was identified during a study of blood T cell repertoires in COVID-19. Study background: The origin of the acute and convalescent COVID-19 samples was the United States, Italy and Spain. The analysed material was cDNA or gDNA that came from T cells, B-cell-depleted T cells, or PBMCs.

Trimming removed 10 bases at V and 2 bases at J, with 23 bases between. The CDR3 is 16 amino acids. In germline, CDR1 is LNHDA, CDR2 SQIVND (reference sequence). In the authors' methods: Researchers report that nucleated cell counts were estimated from reference gene primer amplification. Generated by immunoSEQ multiplex PCR, the TCRdb table keeps only in-frame clones and is missing some. That table is the source of V, J and clone size, and D and trimming were worked out from the DNA. The data contain tens of thousands of clones, around 88% of them singletons. The origin of this receptor is a woman older than 75 with acute or convalescent COVID-19. Sequenced material: peripheral blood. The V call is TRBV19, the J call TRBJ1-1; D unresolved. This CDR3 is CATQARETVRNTEAFF. As DNA, the CDR3 is TGTGCCACTCAAGCCCGGGAAACAGTGAGAAACACTGAAGCTTTCTTT. Variable domain in full (rest from reference TRBV19 and TRBJ1-1): DGGITQSPKYLFRKEGQNVTLSCEQNLNHDAMYWYRQDPGQGLRLIYYSQIVNDFQKGDIAEGYSVSREKKESFPLTVTSAQKNPTAFYLCATQARETVRNTEAFFGQGTRLTVV.